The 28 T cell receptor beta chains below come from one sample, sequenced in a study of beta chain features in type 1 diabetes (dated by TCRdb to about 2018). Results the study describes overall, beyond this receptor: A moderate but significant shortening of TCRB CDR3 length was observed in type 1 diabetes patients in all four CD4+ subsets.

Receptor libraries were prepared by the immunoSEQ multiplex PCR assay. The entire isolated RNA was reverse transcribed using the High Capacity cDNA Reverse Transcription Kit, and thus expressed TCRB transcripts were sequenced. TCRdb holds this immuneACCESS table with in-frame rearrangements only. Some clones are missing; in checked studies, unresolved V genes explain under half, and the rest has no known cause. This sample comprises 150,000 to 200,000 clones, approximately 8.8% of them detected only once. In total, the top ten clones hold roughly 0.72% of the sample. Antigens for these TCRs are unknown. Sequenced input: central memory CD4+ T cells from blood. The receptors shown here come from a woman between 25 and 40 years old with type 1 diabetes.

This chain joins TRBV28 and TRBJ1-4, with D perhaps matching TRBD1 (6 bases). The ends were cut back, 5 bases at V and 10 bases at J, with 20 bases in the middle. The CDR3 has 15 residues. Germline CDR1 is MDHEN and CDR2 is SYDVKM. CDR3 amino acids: CASSPHREAGGKLFF. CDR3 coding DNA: TGTGCCAGCAGTCCACACAGGGAAGCAGGTGGAAAACTGTTTTTT.

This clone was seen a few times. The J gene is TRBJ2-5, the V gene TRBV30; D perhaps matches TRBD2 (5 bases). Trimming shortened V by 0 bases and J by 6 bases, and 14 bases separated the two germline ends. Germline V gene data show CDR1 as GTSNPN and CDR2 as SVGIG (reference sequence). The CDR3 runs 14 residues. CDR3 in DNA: TGTGCCTGGAGTGTCGGATCCGAGGGAAAGACCCAGTACTTC. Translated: CAWSVGSEGKTQYF.

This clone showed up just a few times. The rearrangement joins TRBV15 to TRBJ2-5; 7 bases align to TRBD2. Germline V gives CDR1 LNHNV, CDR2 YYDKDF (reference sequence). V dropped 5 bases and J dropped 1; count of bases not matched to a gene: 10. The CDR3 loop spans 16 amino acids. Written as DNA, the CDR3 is TGTGCCACCAGCTGGGGAGCCGCTAGCGGCCAAGAGACCCAGTACTTC. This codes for CATSWGAASGQETQYF.

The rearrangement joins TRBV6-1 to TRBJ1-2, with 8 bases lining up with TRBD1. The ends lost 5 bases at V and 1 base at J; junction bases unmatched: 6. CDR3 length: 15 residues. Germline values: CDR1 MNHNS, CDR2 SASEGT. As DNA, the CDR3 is TGTGCCAGCAGTACACCGGGACAGGTTAACTATGGCTACACCTTC. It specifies CASSTPGQVNYGYTF.

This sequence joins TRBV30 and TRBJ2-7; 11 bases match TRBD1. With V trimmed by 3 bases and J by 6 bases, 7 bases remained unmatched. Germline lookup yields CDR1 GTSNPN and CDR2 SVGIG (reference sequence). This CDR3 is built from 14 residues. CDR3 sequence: CAWRRTGGRGEQYF. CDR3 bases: TGTGCCTGGAGGCGGACAGGGGGCCGGGGCGAGCAGTACTTC.

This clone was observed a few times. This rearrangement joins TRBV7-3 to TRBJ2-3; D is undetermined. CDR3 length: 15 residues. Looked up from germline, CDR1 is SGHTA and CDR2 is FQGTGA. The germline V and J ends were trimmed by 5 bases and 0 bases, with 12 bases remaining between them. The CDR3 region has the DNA TGTGCCAGCAGCGCACAGCAAGCTAGCACAGATACGCAGTATTTT. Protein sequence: CASSAQQASTDTQYF.

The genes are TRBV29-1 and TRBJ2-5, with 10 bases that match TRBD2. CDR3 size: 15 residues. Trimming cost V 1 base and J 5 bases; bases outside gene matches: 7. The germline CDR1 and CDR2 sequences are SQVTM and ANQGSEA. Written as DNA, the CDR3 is TGCAGCGTTGAAGTATTAGCGGGAGGAGTGGAGACCCAGTACTTC. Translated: CSVEVLAGGVETQYF.

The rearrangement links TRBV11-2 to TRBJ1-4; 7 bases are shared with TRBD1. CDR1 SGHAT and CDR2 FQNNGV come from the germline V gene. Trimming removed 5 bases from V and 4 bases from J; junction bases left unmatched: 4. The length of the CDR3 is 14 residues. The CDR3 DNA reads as TGTGCCAGCAGCCTGCACAGGGGTAATGAAAAACTGTTTTTT. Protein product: CASSLHRGNEKLFF.

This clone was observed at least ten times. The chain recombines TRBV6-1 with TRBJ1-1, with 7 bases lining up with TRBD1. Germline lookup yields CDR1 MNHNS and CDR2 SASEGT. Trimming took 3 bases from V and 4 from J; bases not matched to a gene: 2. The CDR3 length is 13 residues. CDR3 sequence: CASSENRGTEAFF. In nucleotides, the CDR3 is TGTGCCAGCAGTGAGAACAGGGGCACTGAAGCTTTCTTT.

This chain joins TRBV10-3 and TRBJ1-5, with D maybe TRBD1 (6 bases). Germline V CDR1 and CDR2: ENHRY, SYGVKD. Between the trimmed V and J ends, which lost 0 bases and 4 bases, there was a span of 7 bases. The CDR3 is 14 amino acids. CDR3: CAISESQGNQPQHF. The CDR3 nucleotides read TGTGCCATCAGTGAGTCGCAGGGGAATCAGCCCCAGCATTTT.

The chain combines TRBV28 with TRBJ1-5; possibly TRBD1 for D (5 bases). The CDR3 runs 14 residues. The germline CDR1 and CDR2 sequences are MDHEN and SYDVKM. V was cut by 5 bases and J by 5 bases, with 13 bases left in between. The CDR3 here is CASSPIQDYQPQHF. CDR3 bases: TGTGCCAGCAGTCCCATACAGGATTATCAGCCCCAGCATTTT.

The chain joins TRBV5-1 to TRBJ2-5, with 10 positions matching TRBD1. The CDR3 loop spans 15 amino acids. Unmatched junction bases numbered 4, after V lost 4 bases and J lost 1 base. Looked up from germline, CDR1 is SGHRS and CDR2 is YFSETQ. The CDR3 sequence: CASSRTGGIQETQYF. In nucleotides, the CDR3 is TGCGCCAGCAGCCGGACAGGGGGAATCCAAGAGACCCAGTACTTC.

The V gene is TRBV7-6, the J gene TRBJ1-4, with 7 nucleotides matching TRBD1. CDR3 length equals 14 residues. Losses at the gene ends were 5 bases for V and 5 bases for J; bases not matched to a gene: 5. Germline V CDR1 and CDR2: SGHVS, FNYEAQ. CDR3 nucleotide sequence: TGTGCCAGCAGCCACGGGACAGTAAATGAAAAACTGTTTTTT. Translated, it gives CASSHGTVNEKLFF.

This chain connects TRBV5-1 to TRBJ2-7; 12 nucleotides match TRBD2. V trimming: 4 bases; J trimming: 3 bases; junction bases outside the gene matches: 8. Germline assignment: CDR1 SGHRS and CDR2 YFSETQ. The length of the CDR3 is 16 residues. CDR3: CASSPSLAGGVYEQYF. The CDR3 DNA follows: TGCGCCAGCAGCCCCTCCCTAGCGGGAGGGGTCTACGAGCAGTACTTC.

CDR3 loop: CASTPAGDADETQYF. The CDR3 DNA sequence: TGTGCCAGCACCCCAGCGGGAGATGCAGACGAGACCCAGTACTTC. The genes are TRBV28 and TRBJ2-5; TRBD2 matches at 8 bases. CDR3 length equals 15 residues. V was pared by 7 bases and J by 5 bases, with 12 bases of the junction left unmatched. Germline-derived CDR1 and CDR2 are MDHEN and SYDVKM.

The CDR3: CASGQREGGETQYF. In DNA, the CDR3 is TGTGCCAGCGGTCAGCGAGAGGGCGGGGAGACCCAGTACTTC. The chain recombines TRBV7-9 with TRBJ2-5; possibly TRBD2 for D (5 bases). V lost 8 bases to trimming and J lost 5 bases, with 18 bases between them. Germline loops: CDR1 SEHNR, CDR2 FQNEAQ (reference sequence). This CDR3 region has 14 residues.

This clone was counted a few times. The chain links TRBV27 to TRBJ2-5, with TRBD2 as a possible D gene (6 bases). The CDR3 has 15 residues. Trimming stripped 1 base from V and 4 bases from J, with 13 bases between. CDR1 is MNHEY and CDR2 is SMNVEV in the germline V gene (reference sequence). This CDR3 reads CASSLCQGGGETQYF. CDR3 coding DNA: TGTGCCAGCAGTTTATGTCAGGGAGGAGGAGAGACCCAGTACTTC.

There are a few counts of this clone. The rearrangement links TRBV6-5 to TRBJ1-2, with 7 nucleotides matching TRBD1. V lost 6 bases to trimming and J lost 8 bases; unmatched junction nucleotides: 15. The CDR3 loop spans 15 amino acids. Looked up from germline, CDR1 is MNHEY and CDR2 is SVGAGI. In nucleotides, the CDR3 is TGTGCCAGCAGGCCAGAGGGACAGCTGATGGTGGGCTACACCTTC. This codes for CASRPEGQLMVGYTF.

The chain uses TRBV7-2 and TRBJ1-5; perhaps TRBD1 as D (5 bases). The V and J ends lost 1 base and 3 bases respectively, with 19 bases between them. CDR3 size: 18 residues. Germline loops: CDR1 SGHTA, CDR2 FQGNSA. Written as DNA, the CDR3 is TGTGCCAGCAGCTTAGTAGGAGGGAAAAGGGGCTACAATCAGCCCCAGCATTTT. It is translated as CASSLVGGKRGYNQPQHF.

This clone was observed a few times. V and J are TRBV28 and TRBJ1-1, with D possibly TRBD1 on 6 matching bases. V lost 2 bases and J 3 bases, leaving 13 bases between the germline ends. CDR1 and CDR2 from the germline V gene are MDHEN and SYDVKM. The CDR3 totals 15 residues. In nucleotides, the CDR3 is TGTGCCAGCAGTTTAGGGGGCAGGGGAGACACTGAAGCTTTCTTT. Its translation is CASSLGGRGDTEAFF.

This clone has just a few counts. CDR3 nucleotides: TGTGCCAGCAGCGGAAGGAGCGACCCCAGCACAGATACGCAGTATTTT. It encodes CASSGRSDPSTDTQYF. V gene TRBV9 combines with J gene TRBJ2-3; D call uncertain. Germline CDR1 is SGDLS and CDR2 is YYNGEE. CDR3 length: 16 amino acids. V lost 3 bases to trimming and J lost 0 bases, with 14 bases between them.

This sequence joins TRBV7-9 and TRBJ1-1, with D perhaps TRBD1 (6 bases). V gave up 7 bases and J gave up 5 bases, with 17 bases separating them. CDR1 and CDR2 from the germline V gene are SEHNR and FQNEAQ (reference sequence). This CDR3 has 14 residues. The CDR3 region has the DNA TGTGCCAGCACCTGGGGGGGGGCGTGGACTGAAGCTTTCTTT. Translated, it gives CASTWGGAWTEAFF.

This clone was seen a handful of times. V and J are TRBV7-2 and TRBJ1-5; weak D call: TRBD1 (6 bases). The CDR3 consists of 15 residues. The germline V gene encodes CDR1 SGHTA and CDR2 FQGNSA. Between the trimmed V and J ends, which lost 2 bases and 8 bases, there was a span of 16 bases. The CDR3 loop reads CASSLRLGGREPQHF. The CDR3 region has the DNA TGTGCCAGCAGCTTACGGCTTGGGGGCCGGGAGCCCCAGCATTTT.

CDR3 nucleotide sequence: TGCGCCAGCATCCGGGGACAGACGAACACTGAAGCTTTCTTT. Protein: CASIRGQTNTEAFF. The V gene is TRBV10-2, the J gene TRBJ1-1; 7 positions agree with TRBD1. From germline, CDR1 is WSHSY and CDR2 SAAADI. Trimming took 7 bases from V and 1 from J; bases not matched to a gene: 6. There are 14 residues in the CDR3.

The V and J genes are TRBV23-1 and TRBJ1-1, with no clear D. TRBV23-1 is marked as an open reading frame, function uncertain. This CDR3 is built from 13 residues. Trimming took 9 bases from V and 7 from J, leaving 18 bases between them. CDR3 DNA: TGCGCCAGACGACTTAGCGGCGAGGTTGAAGCTTTCTTT. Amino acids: CARRLSGEVEAFF.

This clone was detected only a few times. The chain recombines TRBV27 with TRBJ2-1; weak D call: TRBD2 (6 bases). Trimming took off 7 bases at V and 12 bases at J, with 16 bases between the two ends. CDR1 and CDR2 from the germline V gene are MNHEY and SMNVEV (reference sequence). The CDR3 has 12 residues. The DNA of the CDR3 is TGTGCCAGCATGCAGGGAGGTTACGTGCAGTTCTTC. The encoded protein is CASMQGGYVQFF.

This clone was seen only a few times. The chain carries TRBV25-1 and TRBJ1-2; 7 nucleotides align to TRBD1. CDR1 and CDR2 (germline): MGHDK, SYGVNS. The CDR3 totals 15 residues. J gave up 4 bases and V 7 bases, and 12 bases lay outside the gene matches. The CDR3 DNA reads TGTGCCAGCACCGGAATAGGTGGGACAGTCTATGGCTACACCTTC. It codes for CASTGIGGTVYGYTF.

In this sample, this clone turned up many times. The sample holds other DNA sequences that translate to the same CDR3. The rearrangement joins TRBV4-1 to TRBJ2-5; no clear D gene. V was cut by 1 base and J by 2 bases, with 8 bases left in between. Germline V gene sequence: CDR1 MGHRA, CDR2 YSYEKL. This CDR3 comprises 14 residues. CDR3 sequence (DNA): TGCGCCAGCAGCCAAGGTGGGCTACAAGAGACCCAGTACTTC. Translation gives CASSQGGLQETQYF.